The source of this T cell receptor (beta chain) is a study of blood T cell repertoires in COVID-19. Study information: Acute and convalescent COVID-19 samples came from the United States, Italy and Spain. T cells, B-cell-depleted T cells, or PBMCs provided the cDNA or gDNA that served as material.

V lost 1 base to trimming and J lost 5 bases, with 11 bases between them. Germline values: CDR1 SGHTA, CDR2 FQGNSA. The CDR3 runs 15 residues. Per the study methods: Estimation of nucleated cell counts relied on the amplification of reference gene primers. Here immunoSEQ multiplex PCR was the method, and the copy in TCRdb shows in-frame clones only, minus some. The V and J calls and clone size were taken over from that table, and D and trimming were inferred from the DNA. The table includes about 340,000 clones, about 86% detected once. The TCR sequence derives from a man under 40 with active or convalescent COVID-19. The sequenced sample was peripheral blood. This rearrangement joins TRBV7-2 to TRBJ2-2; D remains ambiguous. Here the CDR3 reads CASSLEGPATGELFF. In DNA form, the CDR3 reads TGTGCCAGCAGCTTAGAAGGTCCAGCGACCGGGGAGCTGTTTTTT.